Sequencing of this TCR beta chain was carried out in a study of T cell repertoires in cytomegalovirus infection. Study-level findings and limits: The response measured ex vivo was dominated by TCR beta clonotypes (HLA-C-restricted and CMV-specific). There were carriers of CMV plus the relevant HLA, and cumulative public TCR beta family frequency identified them.

CDR1 is SGHVS, CDR2 FNYEAQ, per germline. The CDR3 has 14 residues. The V end lost 4 bases, the J end lost 2 bases, and 9 bases lay between the germline ends. This clonotype was seen a few times. Its antigen is as yet unknown. MiXCR, run by TCRdb on the reads, gives a single entry per CDR3 protein. The table shows 290,000 or so distinct CDR3 sequences, with around 25% occurring only once. Sequences were obtained from PBMCs. The receptor was derived from a human donor in good health (CMV status not recorded). Some clones in this sample may be carry-over from other donors' samples. This chain connects TRBV7-6 to TRBJ2-1; D uncertain. The CDR3 loop is CASSSQRTYNEQFF. CDR3 DNA: TGTGCCAGCAGCTCCCAGAGGACCTACAATGAGCAGTTCTTC.